The 19 T cell receptor beta chains reported below all come from one sample, sequenced in a study of control samples from healthy donors and cancer patients. TCRdb keeps only in-frame clones here, not all; method: immunoSEQ multiplex PCR. This sample contains some 180,000 clones. The sample was blood. These receptors originate from a woman in her twenties or thirties in good health.

The V gene is TRBV24-1, the J gene TRBJ2-1, with a weak D call TRBD1 (5 bases). The CDR3 runs to 15 residues. The V gene's germline CDR1 is KGHDR and CDR2 SFDVKD. Trimming took off 4 bases at V and 6 bases at J, with 15 bases between the two ends. The CDR3 here is CATSDRSTAPNEQFF. The CDR3 DNA sequence: TGTGCCACCAGTGACCGTTCGACAGCTCCCAATGAGCAGTTCTTC.

The chain links TRBV5-6 to TRBJ1-2; D not resolved. Germline CDR1 and CDR2: SGHDT and YYEEEE. V dropped 1 base and J dropped 4 bases, with 8 bases sitting between them. The length of the CDR3 is 13 residues. The chain's CDR3 is CASSLSGLYGYTF. The CDR3 region has the DNA TGTGCCAGCAGCTTGTCCGGTCTCTATGGCTACACCTTC.

The CDR3 loop is CASSLAPLRGSTDTQYF. The CDR3 DNA reads TGTGCCAGCAGCTTAGCCCCGCTGCGGGGGAGCACAGATACGCAGTATTTT. The genes are TRBV7-2 and TRBJ2-3, with 7 bases fitting TRBD2. This CDR3 is 17 amino acids long. Germline CDR1 reads SGHTA; CDR2 reads FQGNSA. Unmatched junction bases numbered 6, after V lost 0 bases and J lost 0 bases. The whole variable domain, filled in from reference TRBV7-2 and TRBJ2-3, reads GAGVSQSPSNKVTEKGKDVELRCDPISGHTALYWYRQSLGQGLEFLIYFQGNSAPDKSGLPSDRFSAERTGGSVSTLTIQRTQQEDSAVYLCASSLAPLRGSTDTQYFGPGTRLTVL.

V gene TRBV5-1 combines with J gene TRBJ2-5; D gene uncertain. Germline lookup yields CDR1 SGHRS and CDR2 YFSETQ. The germline V and J ends were trimmed by 0 bases and 7 bases, with 22 bases remaining between them. CDR3 size: 17 residues. The CDR3 DNA follows: TGCGCCAGCAGCTTGGCCTCGGGCAGGTTGGTTGTAGGGACCCAGTACTTC. Its translation is CASSLASGRLVVGTQYF.

The V and J genes are TRBV7-2 and TRBJ2-7; no firm D call. The CDR3 runs to 16 residues. V lost 1 base, J lost 1 base, and 14 bases lay in between. Germline CDR1 reads SGHTA; CDR2 reads FQGNSA. The CDR3 sequence: CASSLEAETRSYEQYF. The CDR3, as DNA: TGTGCCAGCAGCTTAGAGGCGGAAACAAGGTCCTACGAGCAGTACTTC.

The chain has TRBV12-3 or TRBV12-4 and TRBJ1-2; the D is unclear. Deletions cut 3 bases from V and 8 bases from J, with 13 bases between. The CDR3 consists of 13 residues. The CDR3 DNA reads as TGTGCCAGCAGTTTGGACCACTCGCGGGGCTACACCTTC. Protein sequence: CASSLDHSRGYTF.

The CDR3 spells CASSLTRVDQPQHF. CDR3 DNA sequence: TGTGCCAGCAGCTTAACCAGGGTGGATCAGCCCCAGCATTTT. The V call is TRBV7-2, the J call TRBJ1-5; weak D call: TRBD1 (5 bases). Trimming shortened V by 2 bases and J by 5 bases, and 10 bases separated the two germline ends. Germline CDR1 and CDR2: SGHTA and FQGNSA. This CDR3 spans 14 amino acids.

The chain employs TRBV10-1 and TRBJ2-3; 12 bases are shared with TRBD2. The V and J ends lost 2 bases and 2 bases, in that order; junction bases with no gene match: 2. Germline loops: CDR1 WNHNN, CDR2 SYGVQD (reference sequence). The CDR3 has 16 amino acids. Here the CDR3 DNA reads TGCGCCAGCAGTGAGCTAGCGGGGGGGCCCACAGATACGCAGTATTTT. Protein product: CASSELAGGPTDTQYF.

V and J are TRBV5-1 and TRBJ1-5, with a tentative D call TRBD1 (5 bases). Trimming removed 2 bases from V and 8 bases from J, with 11 bases in between. CDR3 length: 13 residues. Germline V gene lookup returns CDR1 SGHRS and CDR2 YFSETQ. CDR3 nucleotides: TGCGCCAGCAGCTTCGGGACCGGAGAGCCCCAGCATTTT. Residues: CASSFGTGEPQHF. The full variable domain, rest sourced from reference TRBV5-1 and TRBJ1-5, is KAGVTQTPRYLIKTRGQQVTLSCSPISGHRSVSWYQQTPGQGLQFLFEYFSETQRNKGNFPGRFSGRQFSNSRSEMNVSTLELGDSALYLCASSFGTGEPQHFGDGTRLSIL.

The V and J genes are TRBV5-4 and TRBJ1-1; D perhaps matches TRBD1 (5 bases). The V and J ends lost 4 bases and 6 bases respectively, with 16 bases between them. The CDR3 contains 14 residues. The germline gives CDR1 SGHNT, CDR2 YYREEE (reference sequence). CDR3 sequence reads: CASSGGVTSPEAFF. Here the CDR3 DNA reads TGTGCCAGCAGCGGAGGGGTTACTAGTCCTGAAGCTTTCTTT.

The chain joins TRBV6-2 or TRBV6-3 to TRBJ1-4, with D perhaps TRBD1 (5 bases). Germline CDR1 is MNHEY and CDR2 is SVGEGT. The CDR3 length is 15 residues. V shed 0 bases and J shed 8 bases, with 13 bases lying between them. CDR3: CASSYSSRGDEKLFF. The CDR3 nucleotides are TGTGCCAGCAGTTACTCGAGTAGGGGAGACGAAAAACTGTTTTTT.

The DNA for the CDR3 is TGTGCCAGCAGGAGGGACGGAGGGACAGTTAACACCGGGGAGCTGTTTTTT. Translation gives CASRRDGGTVNTGELFF. The chain has TRBV9 and TRBJ2-2, with D possibly being TRBD1 (7 bases). V was cut by 5 bases and J by 2 bases, with 19 bases left in between. The germline CDR1 and CDR2 sequences are SGDLS and YYNGEE. The CDR3 length is 17 residues.

The chain is built from TRBV19 and TRBJ1-1, with 8 bases identical to TRBD1. Germline lookup yields CDR1 LNHDA and CDR2 SQIVND (reference sequence). The V gene end was trimmed by 4 bases and the J gene end by 2 bases; junction bases not matched to a gene: 6. This CDR3 has 15 residues. The CDR3: CASSTKGQVNTEAFF. In nucleotides, the CDR3 is TGTGCCAGTAGTACAAAGGGACAGGTAAACACTGAAGCTTTCTTT.

The V and J genes are TRBV7-6 and TRBJ1-5; D remains unclear. The CDR3 covers 15 residues. With 1 base removed from V and 0 bases from J, the gap between germline ends came to 7 bases. In germline, CDR1 is SGHVS, CDR2 FNYEAQ. CDR3 in DNA: TGTGCCAGCAGCTTAGAACCCTATAGCAATCAGCCCCAGCATTTT. Translation gives CASSLEPYSNQPQHF.

The V gene is TRBV6-5, the J gene TRBJ1-2; a possible D gene is TRBD1 (5 bases). CDR3 size: 13 residues. Germline lookup yields CDR1 MNHEY and CDR2 SVGAGI. V lost 6 bases, J lost 4 bases, and 12 bases lay in between. CDR3 coding DNA: TGTGCCAGCAGATACGACAGAAGCTATGGCTACACCTTC. The encoded protein is CASRYDRSYGYTF.

The rearrangement links TRBV4-3 to TRBJ1-5; TRBD1 matches 8 bases. CDR3 length: 16 residues. Trimming cost V 2 bases and J 6 bases; bases outside gene matches: 9. Germline V lookup: CDR1 LGHNA, CDR2 YSLEER. The CDR3 sequence: CASSQSVQGAVQPQHF. DNA for the CDR3: TGCGCCAGCAGCCAATCAGTCCAGGGGGCGGTTCAGCCCCAGCATTTT.

To note about this clone: Other nucleotide sequences in the sample specify the same CDR3. V gene TRBV5-1 combines with J gene TRBJ2-6; D is uncertain. CDR1 is SGHRS, CDR2 YFSETQ, per germline. The length of the CDR3 is 15 residues. With 0 bases removed from V and 0 bases from J, the gap between germline ends came to 4 bases. The CDR3 region has the DNA TGCGCCAGCAGCTTGGAGAGCTCTGGGGCCAACGTCCTGACTTTC. This encodes CASSLESSGANVLTF.

The chain links TRBV24-1 to TRBJ2-1; D call uncertain. The germline CDR1 and CDR2 sequences are KGHDR and SFDVKD. This CDR3 is 13 amino acids long. Trimming removed 8 bases at V and 7 bases at J, with 14 bases between. CDR3 region: CATTLSGNNEQFF. CDR3 coding DNA: TGTGCCACCACCCTTTCGGGCAATAATGAGCAGTTCTTC.

The chain links TRBV6-6 to TRBJ1-6; weak D call: TRBD1 (6 bases). Trimming took off 5 bases at V and 7 bases at J, with 9 bases between the two ends. The CDR3 has 13 amino acids. Germline CDR1 MNHNY, CDR2 SVGAGI (reference sequence). This CDR3 reads CASSPTGNSPLHF. The CDR3 DNA is TGTGCCAGCAGTCCTACAGGGAATTCACCCCTCCACTTT.